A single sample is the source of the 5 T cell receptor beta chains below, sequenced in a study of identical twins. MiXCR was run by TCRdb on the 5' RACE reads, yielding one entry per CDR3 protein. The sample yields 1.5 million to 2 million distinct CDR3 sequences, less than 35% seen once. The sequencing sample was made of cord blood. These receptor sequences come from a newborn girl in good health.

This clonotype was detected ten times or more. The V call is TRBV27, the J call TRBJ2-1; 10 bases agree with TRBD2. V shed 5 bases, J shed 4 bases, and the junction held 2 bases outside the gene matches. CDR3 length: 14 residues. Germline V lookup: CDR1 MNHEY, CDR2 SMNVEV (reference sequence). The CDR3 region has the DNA TGTGCCAGCAGTGCACTAGCGGGGTACAATGAGCAGTTCTTC. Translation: CASSALAGYNEQFF.

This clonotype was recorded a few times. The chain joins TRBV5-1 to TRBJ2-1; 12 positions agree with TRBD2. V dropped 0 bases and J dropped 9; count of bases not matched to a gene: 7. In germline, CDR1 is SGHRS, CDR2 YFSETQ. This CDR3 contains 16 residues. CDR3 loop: CASSLGLAGGRGEQFF. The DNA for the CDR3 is TGCGCCAGCAGCTTGGGCCTAGCGGGGGGGAGAGGTGAGCAGTTCTTC.

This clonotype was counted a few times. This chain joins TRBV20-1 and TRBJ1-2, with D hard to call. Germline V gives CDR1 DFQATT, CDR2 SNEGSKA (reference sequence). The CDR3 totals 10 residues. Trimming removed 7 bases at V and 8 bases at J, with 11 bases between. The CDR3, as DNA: TGCAGTGTACCCGGTGGCGGCTACACCTTC. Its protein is CSVPGGGYTF.

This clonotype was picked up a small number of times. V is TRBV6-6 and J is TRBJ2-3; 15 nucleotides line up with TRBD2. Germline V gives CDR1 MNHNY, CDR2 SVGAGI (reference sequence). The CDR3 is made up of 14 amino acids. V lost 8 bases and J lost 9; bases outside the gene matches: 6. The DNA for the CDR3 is TGTGCCAGCTCCGGGACTAGCGGGGGGTCCACGCAGTATTTT. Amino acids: CASSGTSGGSTQYF.

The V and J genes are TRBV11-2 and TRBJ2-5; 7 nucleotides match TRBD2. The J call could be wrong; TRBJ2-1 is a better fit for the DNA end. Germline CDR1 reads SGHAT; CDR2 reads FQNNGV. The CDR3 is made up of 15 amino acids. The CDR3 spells CASELSGSSQETQFF. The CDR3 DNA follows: TGTGCCAGCGAACTTAGCGGGTCCTCCCAAGAGACCCAGTTCTTC.